This note documents a single T cell receptor beta chain sequence. The entry originates in a study of control samples from healthy donors and cancer patients. Sequencing was performed with immunoSEQ multiplex PCR; in TCRdb, only in-frame clones are kept and a portion is missing. Of 150,000 or so clones in the sample, roughly 93% were seen once. Germline V gives CDR1 SNHLY, CDR2 FYNNEI. Trimming took 6 bases from V and 2 from J; bases not matched to a gene: 5. The CDR3 consists of 15 residues. This clonotype was sampled from a man between 18 and 29 years old in good health. Sequencing used blood. J is TRBJ1-5 and V is TRBV2, with TRBD1 matching 9 bases. The CDR3 nucleotides are TGTGCCAGCAGCTTAGACAGGGGGGGCAATCAGCCCCAGCATTTT. Its translation is CASSLDRGGNQPQHF.